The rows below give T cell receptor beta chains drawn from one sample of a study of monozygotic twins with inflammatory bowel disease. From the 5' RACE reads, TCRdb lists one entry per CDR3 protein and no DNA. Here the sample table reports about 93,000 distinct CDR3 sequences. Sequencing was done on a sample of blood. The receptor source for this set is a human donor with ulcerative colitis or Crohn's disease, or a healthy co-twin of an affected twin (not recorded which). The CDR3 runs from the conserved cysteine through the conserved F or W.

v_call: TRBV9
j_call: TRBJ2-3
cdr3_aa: CASSPGGAGDTQYF

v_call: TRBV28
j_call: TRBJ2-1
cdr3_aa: CASSWTGGSYNEQFF

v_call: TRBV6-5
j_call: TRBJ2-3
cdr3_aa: CASSYSSLTTTDTQYF

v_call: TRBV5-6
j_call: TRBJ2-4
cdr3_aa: CASSARQLAKNIQYF

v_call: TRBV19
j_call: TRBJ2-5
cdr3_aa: CASSKTWEQETQYF

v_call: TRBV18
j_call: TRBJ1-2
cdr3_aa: CASSPNRGNYGYTF

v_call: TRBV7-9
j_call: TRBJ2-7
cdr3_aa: CASSLDGRPYEQYF

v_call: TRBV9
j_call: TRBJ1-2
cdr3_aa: CASSARGGGAYGYTF

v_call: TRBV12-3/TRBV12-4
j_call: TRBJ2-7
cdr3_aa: CASSFDGFEQYF

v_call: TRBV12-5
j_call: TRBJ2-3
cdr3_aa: CASGQSLSTDTQYF

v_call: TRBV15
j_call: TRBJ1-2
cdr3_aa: CATSRARGSYGYTF